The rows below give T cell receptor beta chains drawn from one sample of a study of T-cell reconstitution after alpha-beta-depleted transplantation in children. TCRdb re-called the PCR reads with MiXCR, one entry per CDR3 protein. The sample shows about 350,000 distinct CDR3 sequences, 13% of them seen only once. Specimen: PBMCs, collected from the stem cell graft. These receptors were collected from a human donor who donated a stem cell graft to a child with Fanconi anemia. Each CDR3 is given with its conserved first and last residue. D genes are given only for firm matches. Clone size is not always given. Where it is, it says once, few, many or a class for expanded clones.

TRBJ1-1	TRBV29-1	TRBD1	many	TGCAGCGCCCGACAAGGGACAGGGGGTAACACTGAAGCTTTCTTT	CSARQGTGGNTEAFF
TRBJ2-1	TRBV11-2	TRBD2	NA	TGTGCCAGCAGCTGGACTAGCGGGGGGGCCAACAATGAGCAGTTCTTC	CASSWTSGGANNEQFF
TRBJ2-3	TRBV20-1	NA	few	TGCAGTGCTAGAGAAGGGGCCCGAGATACGCAGTATTTT	CSAREGARDTQYF
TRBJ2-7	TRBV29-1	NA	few	TGCAGCGTTGAAAGCCCAGGGGGGTACTACGAGCAGTACTTC	CSVESPGGYYEQYF
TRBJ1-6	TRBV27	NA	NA	TGTGCCAGCAGTTCGCGATGGGTGGGGGATAGGACACCCCTCCACTTT	CASSSRWVGDRTPLHF
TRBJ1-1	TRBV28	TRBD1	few	TGTGCCAGCAGTTTATTAGGGGGCAGGGAAGCTTTCTTT	CASSLLGGREAFF
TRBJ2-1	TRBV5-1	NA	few	TGCGCCAGCAGCTTGGGAGAGGGCGCGAGGAATGAGCAGTTCTTC	CASSLGEGARNEQFF
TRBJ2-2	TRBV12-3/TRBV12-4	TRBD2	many	TGTGCCAGCAGTTTAGGCCGGGGGGCCGGGGAGCTGTTTTTT	CASSLGRGAGELFF
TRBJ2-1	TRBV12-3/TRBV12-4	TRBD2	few	TGTGCCAGCAGCCGGGGCGGGGGAACGTCCCGTGAGCAGTTCTTC	CASSRGGGTSREQFF
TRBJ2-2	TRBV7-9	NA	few	TGTGCCAGCAGCTTTTCTCAATCCGGGGAGCTGTTTTTT	CASSFSQSGELFF
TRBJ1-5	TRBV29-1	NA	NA	TGCAGCGCCGGAGGAGACGGTGATCAGCCCCAGCATTTT	CSAGGDGDQPQHF
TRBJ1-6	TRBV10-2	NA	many	TGCGCCAGCAGTGATCCCCCAGGAGCCTCCTATAATTCACCCCTCCACTTT	CASSDPPGASYNSPLHF
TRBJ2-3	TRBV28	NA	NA	TGTGCCAGCAGTTTAGTGGGTACGCAGTATTTT	CASSLVGTQYF
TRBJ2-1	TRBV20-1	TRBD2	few	TGCAGTGCTAGAAAGGCGGGGGACTACAATGAGCAGTTCTTC	CSARKAGDYNEQFF
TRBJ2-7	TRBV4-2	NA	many	TGTGCCAGCAGCCAAGGAGACCGGACCGAGCAGTACTTC	CASSQGDRTEQYF
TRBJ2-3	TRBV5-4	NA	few	TGTGCCAGCAGCTTGCCGGGGGCTGGGTCAGATACGCAGTATTTT	CASSLPGAGSDTQYF
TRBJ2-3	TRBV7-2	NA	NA	TGTGCCAGCACCACTTATCAGGCAGATACGCAGTATTTT	CASTTYQADTQYF
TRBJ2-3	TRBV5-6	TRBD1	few	TGTGCCAGCAGATCCAGGGGGCTTAGCACAGATACGCAGTATTTT	CASRSRGLSTDTQYF
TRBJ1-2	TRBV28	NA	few	TGTGCCAGCAGTTTAAGGGGTTTTTACTATGGCTACACCTTC	CASSLRGFYYGYTF
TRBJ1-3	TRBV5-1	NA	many	TGCGCCAGCAGCGACCCAACCCAGGGAAACACCATATATTTT	CASSDPTQGNTIYF
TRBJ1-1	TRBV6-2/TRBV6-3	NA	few	TGTGCCAGCAGTTACGTAGGTGGGGGCACTGAAGCTTTCTTT	CASSYVGGGTEAFF
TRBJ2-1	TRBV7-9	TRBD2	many	TGTGCCAGCAGTCCCCCTAGCGGATCCTCCTACAATGAGCAGTTCTTC	CASSPPSGSSYNEQFF
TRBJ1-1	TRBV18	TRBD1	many	TGTGCCAGCAGCCCGGGGCAGGGGGCTAACACTGAAGCTTTCTTT	CASSPGQGANTEAFF
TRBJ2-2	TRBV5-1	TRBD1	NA	TGCGCCAGCAGCTTGGCCGTGACAGGGGACAACACCGGGGAGCTGTTTTTT	CASSLAVTGDNTGELFF
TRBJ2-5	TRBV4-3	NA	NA	TGCGCCAGCAGCCAAAATACAGGAGGTCGTGAGACCCAGTACTTC	CASSQNTGGRETQYF
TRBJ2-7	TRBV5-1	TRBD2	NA	TGCGCCAGCAGCTGGGAGGGCTACGAGCAGTACTTC	CASSWEGYEQYF
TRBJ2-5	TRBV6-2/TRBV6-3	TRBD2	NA	TGTGCCAGCAGGCCATCGGGGGGAGGAGAGACCCAGTACTTC	CASRPSGGGETQYF
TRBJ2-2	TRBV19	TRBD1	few	TGTGCCAGTAGTAAGAGAGTTGAACAGGGGTTGGGCACCGGGGAGCTGTTTTTT	CASSKRVEQGLGTGELFF
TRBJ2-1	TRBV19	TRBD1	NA	TGTGCCAGTAGTATGGACAGGGGTGGTAATGAGCAGTTCTTC	CASSMDRGGNEQFF
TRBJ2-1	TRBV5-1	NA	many	TGCGCCAGCAGCTTTTGGGAGAATGAGCAGTTCTTC	CASSFWENEQFF
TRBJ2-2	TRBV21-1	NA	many	TGTGCCAGCAGCAAAGAGAAAGGGGATGACACCGGGGAGCTGTTTTTT	CASSKEKGDDTGELFF
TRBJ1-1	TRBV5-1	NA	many	TGCGCCAGCAGCTTGGAGGCAGAACTTGAAGCTTTCTTT	CASSLEAELEAFF
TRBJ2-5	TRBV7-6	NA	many	TGTGCCAGCAGCCCTTATGAGATTGGGGAGACCCAGTACTTC	CASSPYEIGETQYF
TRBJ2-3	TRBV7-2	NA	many	TGTGCCAGCAGCCTCGCCGGGGGTCGGACAGATACGCAGTATTTT	CASSLAGGRTDTQYF
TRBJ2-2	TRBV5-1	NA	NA	TGCGCCAGCAGGGACCCTGGTCAGCCCGGGGTCAACACCGGGGAGCTGTTTTTT	CASRDPGQPGVNTGELFF